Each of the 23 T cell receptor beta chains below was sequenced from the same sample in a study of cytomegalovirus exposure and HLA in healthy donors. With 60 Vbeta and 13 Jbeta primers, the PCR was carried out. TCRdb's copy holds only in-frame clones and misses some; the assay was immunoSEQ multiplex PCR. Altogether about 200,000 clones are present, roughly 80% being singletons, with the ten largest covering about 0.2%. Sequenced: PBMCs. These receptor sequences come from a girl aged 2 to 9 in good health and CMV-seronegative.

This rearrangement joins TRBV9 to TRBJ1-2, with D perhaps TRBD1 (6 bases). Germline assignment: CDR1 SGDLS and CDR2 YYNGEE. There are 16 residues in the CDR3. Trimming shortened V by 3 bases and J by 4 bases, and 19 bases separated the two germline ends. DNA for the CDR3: TGTGCCAGCAGCGCGGGGGCGGGGGCCGTCAGCTATGGCTACACCTTC. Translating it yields CASSAGAGAVSYGYTF.

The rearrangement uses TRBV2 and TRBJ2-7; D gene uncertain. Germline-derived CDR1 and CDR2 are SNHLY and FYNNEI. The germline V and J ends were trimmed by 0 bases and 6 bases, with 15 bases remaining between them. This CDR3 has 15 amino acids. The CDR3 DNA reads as TGTGCCAGCAGTGAAGCTCGGGTCCGGTCAGCCGAGCAGTACTTC. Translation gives CASSEARVRSAEQYF.

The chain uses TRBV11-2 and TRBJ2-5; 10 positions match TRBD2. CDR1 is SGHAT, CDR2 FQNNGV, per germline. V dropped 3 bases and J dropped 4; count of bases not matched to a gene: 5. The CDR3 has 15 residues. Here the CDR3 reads CASSFSGTSAETQYF. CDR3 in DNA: TGTGCCAGCAGCTTTTCCGGGACTAGCGCAGAGACCCAGTACTTC.

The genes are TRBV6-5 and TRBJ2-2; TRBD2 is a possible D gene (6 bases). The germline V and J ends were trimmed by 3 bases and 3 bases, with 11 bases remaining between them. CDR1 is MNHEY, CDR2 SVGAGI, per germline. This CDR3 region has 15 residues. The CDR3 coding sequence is TGTGCCAGCAGTTATGAAAAGCGGGACACCGGGGAGCTGTTTTTT. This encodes CASSYEKRDTGELFF.

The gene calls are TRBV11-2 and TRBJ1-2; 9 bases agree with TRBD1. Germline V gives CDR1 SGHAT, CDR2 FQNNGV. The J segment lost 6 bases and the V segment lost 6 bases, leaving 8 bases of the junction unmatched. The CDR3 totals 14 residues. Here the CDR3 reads CASSLDRGGDGYTF. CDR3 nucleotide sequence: TGTGCCAGCAGTCTGGACAGGGGAGGGGATGGCTACACCTTC.

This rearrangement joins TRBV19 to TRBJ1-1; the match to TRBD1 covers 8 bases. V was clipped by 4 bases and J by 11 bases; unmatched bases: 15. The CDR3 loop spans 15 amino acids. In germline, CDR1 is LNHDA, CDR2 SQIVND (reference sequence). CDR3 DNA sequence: TGTGCCAGTAGTACAAGGACAGGGATCTACTCTGCGGCTTTCTTT. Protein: CASSTRTGIYSAAFF.

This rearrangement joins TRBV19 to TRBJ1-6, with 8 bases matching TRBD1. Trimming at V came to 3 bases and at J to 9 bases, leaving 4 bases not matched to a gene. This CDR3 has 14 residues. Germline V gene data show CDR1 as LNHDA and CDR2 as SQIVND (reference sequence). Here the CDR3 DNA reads TGTGCCAGTAGTATCCGGGACAGGTTTTCACCCCTCCACTTT. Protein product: CASSIRDRFSPLHF.

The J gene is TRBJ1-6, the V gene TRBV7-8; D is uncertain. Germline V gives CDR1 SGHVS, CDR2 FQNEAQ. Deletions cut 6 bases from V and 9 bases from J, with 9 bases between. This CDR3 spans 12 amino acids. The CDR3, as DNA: TGTGCCAGCAGACCCGCGGGTTCACCCCTCCACTTT. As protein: CASRPAGSPLHF.

CDR3 DNA: TGTGCCAGTTTTGAGCTACCTCCAGAGCAGTACTTC. Its translation is CASFELPPEQYF. The chain combines TRBV2 with TRBJ2-7; D call uncertain. This CDR3 has 12 amino acids. V was pared by 9 bases and J by 7 bases, with 16 bases between. In germline, CDR1 is SNHLY, CDR2 FYNNEI.

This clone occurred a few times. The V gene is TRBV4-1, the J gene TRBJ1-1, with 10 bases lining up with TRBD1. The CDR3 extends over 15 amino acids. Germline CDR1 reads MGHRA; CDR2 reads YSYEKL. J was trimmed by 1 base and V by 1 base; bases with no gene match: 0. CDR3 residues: CASSQGDRGNTEAFF. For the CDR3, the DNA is TGCGCCAGCAGCCAAGGGGACAGGGGGAACACTGAAGCTTTCTTT.

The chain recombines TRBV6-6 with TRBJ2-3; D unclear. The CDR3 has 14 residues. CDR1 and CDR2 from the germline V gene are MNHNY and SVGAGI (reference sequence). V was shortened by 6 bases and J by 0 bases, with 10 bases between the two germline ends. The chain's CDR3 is CASRTGGSTDTQYF. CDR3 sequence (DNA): TGTGCCAGCAGGACTGGCGGAAGCACAGATACGCAGTATTTT.

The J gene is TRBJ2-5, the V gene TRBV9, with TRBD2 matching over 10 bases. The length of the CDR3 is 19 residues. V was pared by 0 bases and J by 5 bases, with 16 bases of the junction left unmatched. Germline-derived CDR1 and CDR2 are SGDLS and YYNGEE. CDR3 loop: CASSVAPRVLAGERETQYF. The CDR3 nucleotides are TGTGCCAGCAGCGTAGCCCCTAGGGTTCTAGCGGGGGAGAGGGAGACCCAGTACTTC. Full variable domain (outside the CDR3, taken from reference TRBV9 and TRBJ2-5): DSGVTQTPKHLITATGQRVTLRCSPRSGDLSVYWYQQSLDQGLQFLIQYYNGEERAKGNILERFSAQQFPDLHSELNLSSLELGDSALYFCASSVAPRVLAGERETQYFGPGTRLLVL.

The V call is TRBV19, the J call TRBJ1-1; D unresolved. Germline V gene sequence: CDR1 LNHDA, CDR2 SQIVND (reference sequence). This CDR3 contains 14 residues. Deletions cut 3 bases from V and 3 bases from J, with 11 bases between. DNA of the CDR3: TGTGCCAGTAGTATGACTATTATGGACACTGAAGCTTTCTTT. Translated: CASSMTIMDTEAFF.

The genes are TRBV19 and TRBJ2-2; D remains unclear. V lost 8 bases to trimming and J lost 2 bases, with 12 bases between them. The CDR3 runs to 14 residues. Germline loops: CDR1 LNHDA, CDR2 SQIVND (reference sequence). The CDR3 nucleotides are TGTGCCAGTTGGTCCAAACAAAACACCGGGGAGCTGTTTTTT. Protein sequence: CASWSKQNTGELFF.

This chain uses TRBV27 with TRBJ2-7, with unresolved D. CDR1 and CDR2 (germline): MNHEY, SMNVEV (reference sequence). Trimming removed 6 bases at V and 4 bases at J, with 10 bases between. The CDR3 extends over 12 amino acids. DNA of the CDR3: TGTGCCAGCAGCCCGACTTTATACGAGCAGTACTTC. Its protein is CASSPTLYEQYF.

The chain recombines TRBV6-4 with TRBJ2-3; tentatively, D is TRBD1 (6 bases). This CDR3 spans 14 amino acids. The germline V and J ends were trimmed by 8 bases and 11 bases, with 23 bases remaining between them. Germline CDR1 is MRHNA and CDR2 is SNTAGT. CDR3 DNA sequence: TGTGCCAGCTCCGAGGACAGACTCCTAACCCGGCAGTATTTT. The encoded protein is CASSEDRLLTRQYF.

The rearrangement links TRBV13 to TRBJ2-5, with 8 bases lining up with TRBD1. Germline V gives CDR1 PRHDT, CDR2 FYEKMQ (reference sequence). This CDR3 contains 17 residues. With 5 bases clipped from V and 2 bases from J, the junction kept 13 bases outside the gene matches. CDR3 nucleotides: TGTGCCAGCAGCGGGGCCATACAGGACAGGGAGCAAGAGACCCAGTACTTC. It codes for CASSGAIQDREQETQYF.

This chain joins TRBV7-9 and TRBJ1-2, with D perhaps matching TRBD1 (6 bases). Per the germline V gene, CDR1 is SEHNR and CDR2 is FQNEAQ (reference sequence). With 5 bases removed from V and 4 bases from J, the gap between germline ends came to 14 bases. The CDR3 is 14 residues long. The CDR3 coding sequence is TGTGCCAGCAGCCTAGAAACAGGGAGCTATGGCTACACCTTC. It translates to CASSLETGSYGYTF.

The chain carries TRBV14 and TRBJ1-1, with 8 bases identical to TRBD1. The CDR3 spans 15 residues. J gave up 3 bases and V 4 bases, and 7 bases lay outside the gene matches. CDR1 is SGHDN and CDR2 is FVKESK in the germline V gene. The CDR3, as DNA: TGTGCCAGCAGCCCTAGGACAGGGAGGTACACTGAAGCTTTCTTT. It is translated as CASSPRTGRYTEAFF. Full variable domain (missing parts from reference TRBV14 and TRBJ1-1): EAGVTQFPSHSVIEKGQTVTLRCDPISGHDNLYWYRRVMGKEIKFLLHFVKESKQDESGMPNNRFLAERTGGTYSTLKVQPAELEDSGVYFCASSPRTGRYTEAFFGQGTRLTVV.

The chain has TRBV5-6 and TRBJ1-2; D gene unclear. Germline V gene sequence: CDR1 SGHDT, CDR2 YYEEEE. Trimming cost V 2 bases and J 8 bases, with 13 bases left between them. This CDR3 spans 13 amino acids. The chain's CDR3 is CASSFAREGGYTF. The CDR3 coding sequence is TGTGCCAGCAGCTTCGCGAGGGAGGGCGGCTACACCTTC.

CDR3 bases: TGTGCCTGGAGTTTTCCTTCCAGGGGGCCGGAGTTTAGCAATCAGCCCCAGCATTTT. It yields the protein CAWSFPSRGPEFSNQPQHF. The chain combines TRBV30 with TRBJ1-5; 8 bases agree with TRBD1. Germline V gives CDR1 GTSNPN, CDR2 SVGIG (reference sequence). CDR3 length equals 19 residues. The junction had 15 bases not matched to a gene; V was cut back by 2 bases and J by 0 bases.

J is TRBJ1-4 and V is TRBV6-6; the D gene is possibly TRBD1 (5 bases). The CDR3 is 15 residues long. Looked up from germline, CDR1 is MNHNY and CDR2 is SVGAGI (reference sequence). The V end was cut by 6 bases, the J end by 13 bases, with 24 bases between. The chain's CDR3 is CASSDPALGGYGLFF. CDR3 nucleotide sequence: TGTGCCAGCAGCGACCCAGCATTGGGGGGGTACGGACTGTTTTTT.

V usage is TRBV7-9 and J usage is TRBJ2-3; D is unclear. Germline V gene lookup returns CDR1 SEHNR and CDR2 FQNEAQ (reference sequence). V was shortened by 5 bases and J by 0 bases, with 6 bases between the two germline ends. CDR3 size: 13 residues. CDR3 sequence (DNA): TGTGCCAGCAGCCCCTACAGCACAGATACGCAGTATTTT. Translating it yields CASSPYSTDTQYF.